The 30 T cell receptor beta chains below all came from one sample that was sequenced in a study of blood T cell repertoires in COVID-19. Some clones are missing from TCRdb's copy, which holds only in-frame ones; the method was immunoSEQ multiplex PCR. This sample has about 150,000 clones, with 75% to 85% found just once. Sequenced input: peripheral blood. The receptors shown here come from a woman in her 50s with acute or convalescent COVID-19.

The CDR3 DNA is TGTGCCAGCAGCCCGTCGGGGGGGAGAGGCTACACCTTC. Its protein is CASSPSGGRGYTF. The genes are TRBV3-1 (or the pseudogene TRBV3-2) and TRBJ1-2; D is possibly TRBD1 (5 bases). This CDR3 is built from 13 residues. Germline values: CDR1 LGHDT, CDR2 YNNKEL (reference sequence). V was cut by 4 bases and J by 8 bases, with 14 bases left in between.

The genes are TRBV11-2 and TRBJ2-7; 11 bases match TRBD2. Germline V gives CDR1 SGHAT, CDR2 FQNNGV. The length of the CDR3 is 15 residues. Trimming cost V 5 bases and J 2 bases; bases outside gene matches: 5. As DNA, the CDR3 is TGTGCCAGCAGCCTACTAGCGGGGGAGACCTACGAGCAGTACTTC. Translating it yields CASSLLAGETYEQYF.

The rearrangement links TRBV5-1 to TRBJ1-2; D is possibly TRBD1 (6 bases). Germline-derived CDR1 and CDR2 are SGHRS and YFSETQ. V lost 0 bases, J lost 0 bases, and 9 bases lay in between. The CDR3 runs to 15 residues. The CDR3 DNA reads as TGCGCCAGCAGCTTGGCCAGGGGAGCTAACTATGGCTACACCTTC. It translates to CASSLARGANYGYTF.

V gene TRBV6-2 or TRBV6-3 combines with J gene TRBJ2-7, with D perhaps TRBD1 (6 bases). The germline V gene encodes CDR1 MNHEY and CDR2 SVGEGT. This CDR3 spans 13 amino acids. With 5 bases removed from V and 5 bases from J, the gap between germline ends came to 13 bases. CDR3 DNA sequence: TGTGCCAGCAGTAAAACAGGGTTCGACGAGCAGTACTTC. It encodes CASSKTGFDEQYF.

V gene TRBV27 combines with J gene TRBJ2-3; 8 bases are shared with TRBD2. V was pared by 5 bases and J by 1 base, with 8 bases of the junction left unmatched. CDR1 and CDR2 from the germline V gene are MNHEY and SMNVEV (reference sequence). The length of the CDR3 is 16 residues. CDR3 sequence: CASSPGLAGRTDTQYF. The CDR3 nucleotides are TGTGCCAGCAGTCCCGGGTTAGCGGGACGCACAGATACGCAGTATTTT.

This clone has only one observation. The gene calls are TRBV7-8 and TRBJ1-1; a weak D match, TRBD1 (6 bases). Per germline, CDR1 SGHVS and CDR2 FQNEAQ. The CDR3 has 17 amino acids. Deletions cut 4 bases from V and 0 bases from J, with 18 bases between. CDR3 residues: CASSSPLGGPLNTEAFF. In DNA form, the CDR3 reads TGTGCCAGCAGCTCCCCCCTCGGGGGGCCCTTGAACACTGAAGCTTTCTTT.

V is TRBV7-3 and J is TRBJ1-6, with D perhaps matching TRBD1 (6 bases). The CDR3 is made up of 19 amino acids. CDR1 is SGHTA and CDR2 is FQGTGA in the germline V gene. The V and J ends lost 5 bases and 0 bases respectively, with 20 bases between them. The CDR3 sequence: CASSLPGHKASSYNSPLHF. The CDR3 DNA is TGTGCCAGCAGCCTACCGGGACACAAAGCGAGCTCCTATAATTCACCCCTCCACTTT.

This clone was seen a few times. The chain employs TRBV3-1 (or the pseudogene TRBV3-2) and TRBJ2-5, with a weak D call TRBD2 (5 bases). The length of the CDR3 is 16 residues. Trimming took 4 bases from V and 1 from J, leaving 16 bases between them. The germline CDR1 and CDR2 sequences are LGHDT and YNNKEL (reference sequence). CDR3 nucleotides: TGTGCCAGCAGCCCGAAAGCGGCCCGGGCCCAAGAGACCCAGTACTTC. It yields the protein CASSPKAARAQETQYF.

This clone was seen just once. The chain combines TRBV20-1 with TRBJ2-3, with TRBD2 identical over 10 bases. The CDR3 totals 15 residues. Losses at the gene ends were 6 bases for V and 5 bases for J; bases not matched to a gene: 11. The V gene's germline CDR1 is DFQATT and CDR2 SNEGSKA (reference sequence). CDR3 coding DNA: TGCAGTGCAAGTAAGATACTAGCGGGGAGAGATACGCAGTATTTT. Translating it yields CSASKILAGRDTQYF.

The rearrangement joins TRBV2 to TRBJ2-1; 9 nucleotides align to TRBD2. The CDR3 extends over 11 amino acids. Germline CDR1 SNHLY, CDR2 FYNNEI. The trim removed 6 bases at V and 12 bases at J, leaving 3 bases unmatched. The CDR3 coding sequence is TGTGCCAGCAGAGCGCGGGGGGGGCAGTTCTTC. This gives the protein CASRARGGQFF.

V usage is TRBV4-2 and J usage is TRBJ2-7, with a tentative D call TRBD1 (7 bases). CDR3 length: 17 amino acids. V lost 0 bases and J 2 bases, leaving 17 bases between the germline ends. CDR1 LGHNA and CDR2 YNFKEQ come from the germline V gene. CDR3 protein: CASSQDFRPGGPYEQYF. As DNA, the CDR3 is TGTGCCAGCAGCCAAGATTTTAGGCCAGGGGGGCCCTACGAGCAGTACTTC.

This chain links TRBV20-1 with TRBJ2-5, with 11 bases fitting TRBD2. CDR3 length: 16 amino acids. Per germline, CDR1 DFQATT and CDR2 SNEGSKA (reference sequence). Trimming cost V 3 bases and J 9 bases; bases outside gene matches: 15. This CDR3 is CSASPRLAGTLGSQYF. CDR3 in DNA: TGCAGTGCTAGTCCTCGACTAGCGGGGACCCTCGGGTCCCAGTACTTC.

The chain joins TRBV28 to TRBJ2-7; TRBD1 aligns across 7 bases. Germline-derived CDR1 and CDR2 are MDHEN and SYDVKM. CDR3 length: 14 amino acids. The V segment lost 4 bases and the J segment 2 bases; nucleotides outside the gene matches: 5. The CDR3 protein is CASSSGTATYEQYF. For the CDR3, the DNA is TGTGCCAGCAGTTCCGGGACAGCAACCTACGAGCAGTACTTC.

The rearrangement links TRBV19 to TRBJ1-5; no firm D call. V lost 7 bases and J lost 0, with 13 bases in between. The V gene's germline CDR1 is LNHDA and CDR2 SQIVND (reference sequence). The CDR3 has 15 residues. The CDR3 DNA reads as TGTGCCAGTAAAGTAGGGAGTGATAGCAATCAGCCCCAGCATTTT. Translated: CASKVGSDSNQPQHF.

The rearrangement uses TRBV30 and TRBJ2-7; 8 nucleotides agree with TRBD1. Trimming at V came to 2 bases and at J to 5 bases, leaving 8 bases not matched to a gene. The CDR3 contains 14 residues. CDR1 and CDR2 from the germline V gene are GTSNPN and SVGIG (reference sequence). The CDR3 nucleotides read TGTGCCTGGAGTAGGACCGGGACAGGTAACGAGCAGTACTTC. It specifies CAWSRTGTGNEQYF.

J is TRBJ2-4 and V is TRBV30; 7 bases fit TRBD1. This CDR3 is built from 11 residues. V shed 0 bases and J 10 bases; nucleotides not matched to a gene: 0. CDR1 and CDR2 from the germline V gene are GTSNPN and SVGIG (reference sequence). CDR3 sequence: CAWSVQGIQYF. In DNA, the CDR3 is TGTGCCTGGAGTGTACAGGGGATTCAGTACTTC.

CDR3 nucleotide sequence: TGTGCCACCAGCAGAGACTCCGGGCAGGGAGGGTCTGGGGCCAACGTCCTGACTTTC. It is translated as CATSRDSGQGGSGANVLTF. This sequence joins TRBV15 and TRBJ2-6; 7 positions agree with TRBD2. With V trimmed by 0 bases and J by 1 base, 9 bases remained unmatched. The CDR3 consists of 19 residues. CDR1 and CDR2 (germline): LNHNV, YYDKDF (reference sequence).

This clone has more than one count but fewer than ten. The chain links TRBV7-6 to TRBJ2-7; 9 bases line up with TRBD1. V lost 4 bases to trimming and J lost 2 bases; unmatched junction nucleotides: 6. The CDR3 extends over 15 amino acids. Germline V CDR1 and CDR2: SGHVS, FNYEAQ. The CDR3 DNA is TGTGCCAGCAGCTCATGGACAGGGGCACCCTACGAGCAGTACTTC. This codes for CASSSWTGAPYEQYF.

The rearrangement joins TRBV7-2 to TRBJ1-4; D is possibly TRBD1 (5 bases). Trimming took 0 bases from V and 7 from J, leaving 12 bases between them. There are 15 residues in the CDR3. Looked up from germline, CDR1 is SGHTA and CDR2 is FQGNSA. CDR3 nucleotide sequence: TGTGCCAGCAGCTTAGCGCAGGGTTTTGGTGAAAAACTGTTTTTT. Translated, it gives CASSLAQGFGEKLFF. The full variable domain, rest sourced from reference TRBV7-2 and TRBJ1-4, is GAGVSQSPSNKVTEKGKDVELRCDPISGHTALYWYRQSLGQGLEFLIYFQGNSAPDKSGLPSDRFSAERTGGSVSTLTIQRTQQEDSAVYLCASSLAQGFGEKLFFGSGTQLSVL.

V and J are TRBV4-3 and TRBJ2-1; D is ambiguous. The CDR3 covers 14 residues. Trimming shortened V by 0 bases and J by 2 bases, and 5 bases separated the two germline ends. The germline V gene encodes CDR1 LGHNA and CDR2 YSLEER. The CDR3 DNA reads TGCGCCAGCAGCCAAGAGTCCACCTACAATGAGCAGTTCTTC. Translated: CASSQESTYNEQFF.

This clone was observed once. This sequence joins TRBV29-1 and TRBJ1-2; TRBD1 agrees at 7 bases. Germline CDR1 is SQVTM and CDR2 is ANQGSEA. CDR3 length equals 14 residues. With V trimmed by 5 bases and J by 6 bases, 12 bases remained unmatched. The CDR3 region has the DNA TGCAGCGTTCGGGACAGAGGCGGGTTTAATGGCTACACCTTC. Translating it yields CSVRDRGGFNGYTF.

Here the CDR3 reads CASSALAGPSYEQYF. The DNA for the CDR3 is TGTGCCAGCAGTGCACTAGCGGGGCCATCCTACGAGCAGTACTTC. This chain links TRBV9 with TRBJ2-7, with 10 bases matching TRBD2. This CDR3 has 15 residues. J gave up 1 base and V 5 bases, and 6 bases lay outside the gene matches. The germline gives CDR1 SGDLS, CDR2 YYNGEE.

V gene TRBV29-1 combines with J gene TRBJ2-1, with 10 positions matching TRBD2. Germline assignment: CDR1 SQVTM and CDR2 ANQGSEA. The CDR3 runs 14 residues. Trimming cost V 4 bases and J 8 bases; bases outside gene matches: 8. CDR3 loop: CSVGGLASGDEQFF. CDR3 sequence (DNA): TGCAGCGTTGGGGGACTAGCGTCAGGGGATGAGCAGTTCTTC.

This chain connects TRBV4-3 to TRBJ2-2; TRBD2 matches at 14 bases. V shed 0 bases and J 0 bases; nucleotides not matched to a gene: 0. CDR1 is LGHNA and CDR2 is YSLEER in the germline V gene. This CDR3 comprises 18 residues. The CDR3 is CASSQETSGGANTGELFF. The CDR3 bases are TGCGCCAGCAGCCAAGAGACTAGCGGGGGGGCGAACACCGGGGAGCTGTTTTTT.

This sequence joins TRBV5-4 and TRBJ2-2, with a tentative D call TRBD2 (7 bases). CDR1 and CDR2 from the germline V gene are SGHNT and YYREEE (reference sequence). Trimming left V 2 bases short and J 3 bases short, with 14 bases between. CDR3 length: 16 residues. The CDR3 region is CASSLAGQGHTGELFF. CDR3 DNA sequence: TGTGCCAGCAGCTTAGCGGGGCAGGGGCACACCGGGGAGCTGTTTTTT.

Notes on this clone: At one end the junction does not follow the germline gene, possibly because of a read error. The rearrangement joins TRBV19 to TRBJ2-2; D is unresolved. The CDR3 is 13 amino acids. Germline loops: CDR1 LNHDA, CDR2 SQIVND (reference sequence). CDR3 in DNA: TGTGCCAGTAGTGTAGAGCGTCCCGGGGAGCTGTTTTTT. Translating it yields CASSVERPGELFF.

The gene calls are TRBV7-2 and TRBJ1-6; D call uncertain. The CDR3 totals 18 residues. V lost 2 bases to trimming and J lost 0 bases, with 14 bases between them. Germline assignment: CDR1 SGHTA and CDR2 FQGNSA. CDR3 sequence: CASSLKGRGSSYNSPLHF. In nucleotides, the CDR3 is TGTGCCAGCAGCTTAAAAGGCCGGGGAAGCTCCTATAATTCACCCCTCCACTTT.

The rearrangement links TRBV10-3 to TRBJ2-6; D possibly corresponds to TRBD2 (6 bases). Trimming removed 5 bases from V and 2 bases from J, with 10 bases in between. The CDR3 is 15 residues long. Germline CDR1 ENHRY, CDR2 SYGVKD. In DNA, the CDR3 is TGTGCCATCAGTCGAGGGGAGGCTGGGGCCAACGTCCTGACTTTC. This translates into CAISRGEAGANVLTF.

This rearrangement joins TRBV11-2 to TRBJ2-5; perhaps TRBD2 as D (6 bases). This CDR3 region has 13 residues. Trimming pared 6 bases from V and 5 bases from J, leaving 13 bases between. Germline V gives CDR1 SGHAT, CDR2 FQNNGV. CDR3 protein: CASREAEGETQYF. Written as DNA, the CDR3 is TGTGCCAGCAGGGAGGCGGAGGGGGAGACCCAGTACTTC.

The gene calls are TRBV4-2 and TRBJ1-2; 9 bases are a match to TRBD1. V gave up 4 bases and J gave up 0 bases; unmatched junction bases: 6. Germline V gene sequence: CDR1 LGHNA, CDR2 YNFKEQ. This CDR3 has 16 amino acids. CDR3 sequence reads: CASSPETGGSNYGYTF. CDR3 nucleotides: TGTGCCAGCAGCCCTGAGACAGGGGGTTCTAACTATGGCTACACCTTC.